Ten or more counts support the clone carrying this T cell receptor beta chain. Its antigen is unidentified. Time point specified: newly diagnosed GD, antithyroid drugs for less than 3 months. RNA isolated from PBMCs was used to make the TCR library. Building the TCR beta libraries relied on iRepertoire HTBI primers, and CDR3 regions underwent Arm-PCR. TCRdb recomputed calls from the multiplex PCR reads with MiXCR, one row per CDR3 protein. Counted here are 350,000 to 500,000 distinct CDR3 sequences, 14% occurring once; the ten biggest clones make up around a sixth. These data belong to a study of regulatory T cells in long-lasting Graves disease. Whole-study results and caveats: There was favoring of TRBV28, TRBJ1-2 and TRBJ2-5 in persistent disease.

The V segment lost 3 bases and the J segment 8 bases; nucleotides outside the gene matches: 9. The V gene's germline CDR1 is SEHNR and CDR2 FQNEAQ (reference sequence). The length of the CDR3 is 14 residues. These data are also associated with another study on T cells in Graves' hyperthyroidism and ophthalmopathy. As that study records: Diagnoses used clinical symptoms, serum thyroxine and TRAb, thyroid ultrasound and orbital computed tomography. Most expanded thyroid clonotypes above 0.001 also appeared in blood.

This receptor was taken from a woman between 45 and 65 years old with Graves disease. This chain uses TRBV7-9 with TRBJ1-2; 7 nucleotides line up with TRBD1. The sequencing here drew on peripheral blood mononuclear cells (PBMCs), taken at new diagnosis, from a patient treated with antithyroid drugs. The CDR3: CASSFSEQGRGYTF. The DNA of the CDR3 is TGTGCCAGCAGCTTTTCGGAACAGGGGAGAGGCTACACCTTC.